A selection of T cell receptor beta chains follows, all from one sample in a study of T cells after posttransplantation cyclophosphamide. Profiled with immunoSEQ multiplex PCR; TCRdb holds only in-frame clones, not every one. Sampling found 25,000 to 30,000 clones, none seen once. Sequencing used PBMCs. The origin of the receptors is a woman aged 55-69 years in good health, CMV-negative, and a related stem cell transplant donor. The CDR3 runs from the conserved cysteine through the conserved F or W. D genes are given only for firm matches. Not all rows give a size; the values are once, few, many and, for expanded clones, a class.

j_call,v_call,clone_size,d_call,cdr3_nt,cdr3_aa
TRBJ2-1,TRBV2,many,.,TGTGCCAGCAGACAACGGGTGTCACCGAGCTCCTACAATGAGCAGTTCTTC,CASRQRVSPSSYNEQFF
TRBJ2-7,TRBV6-1,few,TRBD2,TGTGCCAGCAGTGCTAACCATCCGGGACTATTCGGTTACGAGCAGTACTTC,CASSANHPGLFGYEQYF
TRBJ2-7,TRBV2,many,TRBD1,TGTGCCAGCAGCGACAGGGGACCCTACGAGCAGTACTTC,CASSDRGPYEQYF
TRBJ1-5,TRBV19,.,.,TGTGCCAGTAGTATAGACAGGGGCGAAGGCCAGCCCCAGCATTTT,CASSIDRGEGQPQHF
TRBJ1-2,TRBV10-3,medium-sized,TRBD1,TGTGCCATCAAAGACGCCGGGACAGGGGGTGGTGGCTACACCTTC,CAIKDAGTGGGGYTF
TRBJ1-5,TRBV7-8,.,.,TGTGCCAGCAGCTTAGGTTACAGGGACATCAATCAGCCCCAGCATTTT,CASSLGYRDINQPQHF
TRBJ2-7,TRBV7-2,many,TRBD2,TGTGCCAGCAGCCTTGGGACTAGCGGATTTATGGACGAGCAGTACTTC,CASSLGTSGFMDEQYF
TRBJ1-4,TRBV6-5,many,.,TGTGCCAGCAGTTACTCAAACCGGGCTAATGAAAAACTGTTTTTT,CASSYSNRANEKLFF
TRBJ2-3,TRBV9,few,TRBD2,TGTGCCAGCAGCGGACTAGCGGACGCAACAGATACGCAGTATTTT,CASSGLADATDTQYF
TRBJ1-5,TRBV19,many,TRBD1,TGTGCCAGTAGGAAGTGGACAGGGGATCAGCCCCAGCATTTT,CASRKWTGDQPQHF
TRBJ1-1,TRBV11-1,few,TRBD1,TGTGCCAGCAGCCCAGGACAGGGAAGGCGTCAGGCTGAAGCTTTCTTT,CASSPGQGRRQAEAFF
TRBJ2-3,TRBV11-1,few,TRBD2,TGTGCCAGCAGCAATGAGACTAGCGGGTTACTCACAGATACGCAGTATTTT,CASSNETSGLLTDTQYF
TRBJ2-7,TRBV6-5,many,TRBD1,TGTGCCAGCAGTTATCCGGGACAGGGGGGCGAGCAGTACTTC,CASSYPGQGGEQYF
TRBJ1-3,TRBV12-3/TRBV12-4,many,TRBD1,TGTGCCAGCAGTCCCGGGACAGGGGGAAACACCATATATTTT,CASSPGTGGNTIYF
TRBJ2-1,TRBV24-1,many,.,TGTGCCACCAGTGATTTGCACGGTTATGAGCAGTTCTTC,CATSDLHGYEQFF
TRBJ1-5,TRBV5-8,many,.,TGTGCCAGCAGTCGCGCAGGAGCCCAGCATTTT,CASSRAGAQHF
TRBJ2-7,TRBV29-1,few,.,TGCAGCGTTGTAAGAGGGGTCGAGCAGTACTTC,CSVVRGVEQYF
TRBJ2-3,TRBV7-6,many,.,TGTGCCAGCAGCCCCGCGGGCGCCACAGATACGCAGTATTTT,CASSPAGATDTQYF
TRBJ1-1,TRBV7-9,many,.,TGTGCCAGCAGCTTGATAGCCGGCTCGGGGGCTTTCTTT,CASSLIAGSGAFF
TRBJ2-7,TRBV12-3/TRBV12-4,many,TRBD1,TGTGCCAGCACCCTCAGGGGGCGTTCCTACGAGCAGTACTTC,CASTLRGRSYEQYF
TRBJ2-3,TRBV6-2/TRBV6-3,.,.,TGTGCCAGCACCCCCGGGGGGCTCCCAGATACGCAGTATTTT,CASTPGGLPDTQYF
TRBJ2-5,TRBV12-3/TRBV12-4,few,TRBD2,TGTGCCAGCAGGAGAGCGGGGGGGCAAGAGACCCAGTACTTC,CASRRAGGQETQYF
TRBJ1-5,TRBV19,many,.,TGTGCCAGTAGCGAGGCGGGGCGTTTCAATCAGCCCCAGCATTTT,CASSEAGRFNQPQHF
TRBJ2-2,TRBV6-1,few,TRBD1,TGTGCCAGCAGTGGCTCCGGGACAGGGGTTCCCGGGAAGCTGTTTTTT,CASSGSGTGVPGKLFF
TRBJ2-2,TRBV6-6,.,TRBD1,TGTGCCAGCAGTTACTCACGGACAGGGTCCGGGGAGCTGTTTTTT,CASSYSRTGSGELFF
TRBJ2-7,TRBV14,many,.,TGTGCCAGCAGCCAGTTCTCGGAGCAGTACTTC,CASSQFSEQYF
TRBJ1-4,TRBV5-6,many,TRBD1,TGTGCCAGCAGCTTACAGGGGTCTAGTCATGCTAATGAAAAACTGTTTTTT,CASSLQGSSHANEKLFF
TRBJ2-5,TRBV24-1,.,TRBD2,TGTGCCACCAGTGATGGTGCTAGCGGTGGAGAGACCCAGTACTTC,CATSDGASGGETQYF
TRBJ2-1,TRBV6-4,many,.,TGTGCCAGCAGTGTGGACTATTCCTACAATGAGCAGTTCTTC,CASSVDYSYNEQFF
TRBJ2-7,TRBV7-2,many,.,TGTGCCAGCAGCTTAGCCCCAGGGGTTTACGAGCAGTACTTC,CASSLAPGVYEQYF
TRBJ2-4,TRBV12-3/TRBV12-4,many,TRBD1,TGTGCCAGCAGTTTAGACAGGACAGGGACAAACATTCAGTACTTC,CASSLDRTGTNIQYF
TRBJ1-2,TRBV6-5,many,TRBD1,TGTGCCAGCAGAGGAATCCAGGGGGCGCGAGGCTACACCTTC,CASRGIQGARGYTF
TRBJ2-7,TRBV25-1,many,TRBD1,TGTGCCAGCAGTGAATCCCGACAGGGGGCCTGGGAGCAGTACTTC,CASSESRQGAWEQYF
TRBJ2-3,TRBV6-2/TRBV6-3,many,.,TGTGCCAGCACCGAAGGGGGGGGGCGTAAAGATACGCAGTATTTT,CASTEGGGRKDTQYF
TRBJ2-7,TRBV6-6,many,TRBD2,TGTGCCAGCGGGACTAGGGGAAGCGGCGAGCAGTACTTC,CASGTRGSGEQYF
TRBJ2-2,TRBV10-3,many,TRBD2,TGTGCCACCCAGTTAGCGGGAGGATCGAACACCGGGGAGCTGTTTTTT,CATQLAGGSNTGELFF
TRBJ1-5,TRBV11-2,many,.,TGTGCCAGCAGCGTTCAGGGAGATCAGCCCCAGCATTTT,CASSVQGDQPQHF
TRBJ1-2,TRBV7-9,many,.,TGTGCCAGCACCGGTGTCGGTGGCTACACCTTC,CASTGVGGYTF
TRBJ1-3,TRBV12-3/TRBV12-4,many,.,TGTGCCAGCAGTTTTGGTCCCAGGTCGGGAAACACCATATATTTT,CASSFGPRSGNTIYF
TRBJ1-6,TRBV9,many,TRBD1,TGTGCCAGCAGCACCGGAGGACAGGGAAGATCACCCCTCCACTTT,CASSTGGQGRSPLHF
TRBJ2-7,TRBV27,.,TRBD2,TGTGCCAGCAGTTCCTCGGGACTAGCCCTATACGAGCAGTACTTC,CASSSSGLALYEQYF
TRBJ2-3,TRBV18,many,TRBD2,TGTGCCAGCTCACCACTCCCAGCGGGGGGGCAAACAGATACGCAGTATTTT,CASSPLPAGGQTDTQYF
TRBJ2-5,TRBV29-1,.,.,TGCAGCGTTGAAGGTACAGGGAGGTTGGAGACCCAGTACTTC,CSVEGTGRLETQYF
TRBJ2-1,TRBV5-4,many,.,TGTGCCAGCAGCTTGTCGCAGGGTTCCTACAATGAGCAGTTCTTC,CASSLSQGSYNEQFF
TRBJ2-2,TRBV15,many,.,TGTGCCACCAGCAGAGACGATTATTTCAGGGAGGCCGGGGAGCTGTTTTTT,CATSRDDYFREAGELFF
TRBJ2-7,TRBV18,many,TRBD1,TGTGCCAGCTCACCGGGACAGTCTTTTAACGACGAGCAGTACTTC,CASSPGQSFNDEQYF